Included here is one T cell receptor beta chain sequence, with context. V trimming: 0 bases; J trimming: 2 bases; junction bases outside the gene matches: 8. The CDR3 sequence is 19 residues long. From germline, CDR1 is SGDLS and CDR2 YYNGEE. This record comes from a study of shared clonotypes between healthy human individuals. Sequenced by immunoSEQ multiplex PCR; TCRdb stores in-frame clones only, minus some. This sample has about 980,000 clones; about three quarters occur once, and the top ten carry about 1.5%. The origin of this receptor is a man in his late teens or twenties in good health. The source material was memory CD4+ T cells sorted from blood. Sample subset: CD45RA-negative fraction. The rearrangement links TRBV9 to TRBJ2-1; 13 bases are shared with TRBD2. The CDR3 protein is CASSVATGTSGAPYNEQFF. DNA for the CDR3: TGTGCCAGCAGCGTAGCTACAGGGACTAGCGGGGCCCCCTACAATGAGCAGTTCTTC.